This T cell receptor (beta chain) originates from a study of cytomegalovirus exposure and HLA in healthy donors. Study summary: Drawn from HLA-typed donors, approximately 86 million unique TCRs were held in an early data release. Overall study results and limits: In a later analysis, TCR beta V- and J-gene trimming was associated with a missense DCLRE1C variant. Researchers reported from a later analysis that most CMV-associated TCR beta chains appeared HLA-restricted.

Germline CDR1 reads KGHSH; CDR2 reads LQKENI. This CDR3 spans 15 amino acids. Trimming cost V 2 bases and J 2 bases, with 9 bases left between them. Concerning this clone itself: Antigen: not known.

60 Vbeta and 13 Jbeta primers were used in PCR. Profiling relied on immunoSEQ multiplex PCR, and the TCRdb table lists in-frame clones only, not all of them. The top ten clones hold about 2.5% of a sample with approximately 97,000 clones, roughly 80% of them seen once. The gene calls are TRBV18 and TRBJ2-2; the D gene is possibly TRBD1 (5 bases). The clonotype comes from a man aged 40-55 years in good health and CMV-seronegative. Sequenced: PBMCs. The CDR3 DNA is TGTGCCAGCTCACCAGTTCAGGGAAACACCGGGGAGCTGTTTTTT. Translated, it gives CASSPVQGNTGELFF. Based on the CDR3 plus reference TRBV18 and TRBJ2-2, the full variable domain is NAGVMQNPRHLVRRRGQEARLRCSPMKGHSHVYWYRQLPEEGLKFMVYLQKENIIDESGMPKERFSAEFPKEGPSILRIQQVVRGDSAAYFCASSPVQGNTGELFFGEGSRLTVL.